This T cell receptor beta chain derives from a study of Ad26.COV2.S vaccination and SARS-CoV-2 variants. The CDR3 length is 13 residues. V was pared by 6 bases and J by 5 bases, with 7 bases of the junction left unmatched. Germline V gene data show CDR1 as MNHEY and CDR2 as SVGAGI. Sequencing was performed with immunoSEQ multiplex PCR; in TCRdb, only in-frame clones are kept and a portion is missing. The sample carries about 400,000 clones, roughly 88% recorded once. As for treatment: around 19 received Ad26.COV2.S at low or high dose, single or two shots; 5 received placebo; per-sample allocation not given. After the first vaccine or placebo injection, samples were drawn on day 63. Boston provided a donor who was an adult aged 18-55 years.

Specimen: peripheral blood, collected in a trial of Ad26.COV2.S vaccine versus placebo. The genes are TRBV6-5 and TRBJ2-7; 7 nucleotides align to TRBD1. The source of this sequence is a person between 18 and 59 years old who received the Ad26.COV2.S COVID-19 vaccine or a placebo. CDR3 amino acids: CASSPQGFNEQYF. The CDR3 nucleotides read TGTGCCAGCAGCCCACAGGGGTTCAACGAGCAGTACTTC.